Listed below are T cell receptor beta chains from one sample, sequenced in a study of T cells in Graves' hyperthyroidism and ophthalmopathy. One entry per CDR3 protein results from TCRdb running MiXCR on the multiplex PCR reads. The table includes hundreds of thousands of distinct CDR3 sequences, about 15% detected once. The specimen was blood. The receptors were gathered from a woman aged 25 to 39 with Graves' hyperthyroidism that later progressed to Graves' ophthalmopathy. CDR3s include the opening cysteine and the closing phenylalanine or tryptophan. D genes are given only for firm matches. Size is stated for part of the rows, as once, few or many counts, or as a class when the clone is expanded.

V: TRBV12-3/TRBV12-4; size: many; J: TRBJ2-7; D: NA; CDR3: CASRPTGPFPEQYF; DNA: TGTGCCAGCAGGCCAACAGGGCCCTTCCCCGAGCAGTACTTC
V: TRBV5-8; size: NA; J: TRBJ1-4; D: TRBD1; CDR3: CASRKDRGGEKLLF; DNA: TGTGCCAGCAGGAAGGACAGGGGAGGTGAAAAACTGCTTTTT
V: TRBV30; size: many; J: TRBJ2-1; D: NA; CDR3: CAWRAVTATNEQFF; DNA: TGTGCCTGGAGGGCCGTGACAGCGACCAATGAGCAGTTCTTC
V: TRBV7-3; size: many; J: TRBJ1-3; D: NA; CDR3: CASSLNGQTTGNTIYF; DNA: TGTGCCAGCAGCTTAAACGGACAGACTACTGGAAACACCATATATTTT
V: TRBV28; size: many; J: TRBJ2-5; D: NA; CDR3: CASSTVQGLGETQYF; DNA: TGTGCCAGCAGTACTGTACAGGGATTAGGAGAGACCCAGTACTTC
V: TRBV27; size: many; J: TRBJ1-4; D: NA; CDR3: CASSGGQPEDEKLFF; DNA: TGTGCCAGCAGTGGAGGACAGCCCGAGGATGAAAAACTGTTTTTT
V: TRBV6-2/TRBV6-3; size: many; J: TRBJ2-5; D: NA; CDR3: CASTVPLETQYF; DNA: TGTGCCAGCACCGTACCCCTGGAGACCCAGTACTTC
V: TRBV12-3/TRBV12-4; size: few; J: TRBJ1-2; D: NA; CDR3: CASSFVYGYTF; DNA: TGTGCCAGCAGTTTTGTATATGGCTACACCTTC
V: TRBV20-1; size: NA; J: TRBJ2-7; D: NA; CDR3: CSARDLDYNYEQYF; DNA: TGCAGTGCTAGAGATCTGGACTACAACTACGAGCAGTACTTC
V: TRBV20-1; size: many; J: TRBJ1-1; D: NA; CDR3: CSAIKGNTEAFF; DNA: TGCAGTGCTATAAAAGGGAACACTGAAGCTTTCTTT
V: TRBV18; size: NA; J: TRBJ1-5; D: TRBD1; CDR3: CASSPPGQGIQPQHF; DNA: TGTGCCAGCTCACCACCGGGACAGGGTATTCAGCCCCAGCATTTT
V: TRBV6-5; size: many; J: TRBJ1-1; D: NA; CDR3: CASSYSQAGDTEAFF; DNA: TGTGCCAGCAGTTACTCACAGGCTGGGGACACTGAAGCTTTCTTT
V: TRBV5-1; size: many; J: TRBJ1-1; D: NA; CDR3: CASSLAFWAGEAFF; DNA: TGCGCCAGCAGCCTCGCCTTTTGGGCGGGTGAAGCTTTCTTT